This T cell receptor (beta chain) was documented in a study of T-cell reconstitution after alpha-beta-depleted transplantation in children. Library preparation (for TCRbeta) was performed with unique molecular identifiers. MiXCR, applied by TCRdb to the PCR reads, yields one record per CDR3 protein. Among hundreds of thousands of distinct CDR3 sequences listed, 15% to 20% were seen once. This clonotype has a handful of counts. This clonotype originated in a human donor who donated a stem cell graft to a child with acute lymphoblastic leukemia. Here the sequenced sample was PBMCs from the stem cell graft donor, taken from the stem cell graft.

This CDR3 reads CASSRERRNEQFF. CDR3 DNA: TGTGCCAGCAGCCGGGAGAGGAGGAATGAGCAGTTCTTC. The chain is built from TRBV7-2 and TRBJ2-1; weak D call: TRBD2 (6 bases). Germline-derived CDR1 and CDR2 are SGHTA and FQGNSA. V lost 5 bases and J 7 bases, leaving 12 bases between the germline ends. CDR3 length: 13 residues.